This TCR beta chain was sequenced during a study of blood T cell repertoires in COVID-19. Whole-study context: PBMCs, B-cell-depleted T cells, or T cells were the source of the cDNA or gDNA that made up the material.

V was trimmed by 2 bases and J by 7 bases, leaving 8 bases between them. Germline V lookup: CDR1 LGHNA, CDR2 YSLEER. This CDR3 contains 12 residues. As handled by the study authors: Reference gene primer amplification yielded estimated nucleated cell counts. The repertoire was sequenced with immunoSEQ multiplex PCR; TCRdb's copy has only in-frame clones and lacks some. D and trimming were read from the DNA, whereas the V and J calls and clone size are those reported in that table. The sample records 250,000 to 350,000 clones, roughly 90% being singletons. This clonotype was sampled from a woman in her forties or fifties who had recovered from COVID-19. This chain links TRBV4-3 with TRBJ1-2; weak D call: TRBD1 (5 bases). The material sequenced was peripheral blood. CDR3 coding DNA: TGCGCCAGCAGCCAAACCGGGGGTGGCTACACCTTC. Its protein product is CASSQTGGGYTF.